The present entry profiles one TCR beta chain with its context. Its specificity is not known. Collection occurred without any documented infections or immune events in donors. This specimen comes from a study of identifying expanded T cells in peripheral blood. From germline, CDR1 is LNHNV and CDR2 YYDKDF (reference sequence). V lost 0 bases and J 9 bases, leaving 5 bases between the germline ends. The CDR3 covers 12 residues. The table came from immunoSEQ multiplex PCR; TCRdb's copy has only in-frame clones and leaves some out. This table holds 70,000 to 100,000 clones, 70% to 90% found once. Regarding the study as a whole: Differentially abundant clones: approximately 1.3 between replicates, 16.4 at about two weeks, over 18 at four. Roughly two-week clone count variance significantly increased as total template count grew.

The sequence came from a person aged 18 to 75 in good health. V gene TRBV15 combines with J gene TRBJ2-2, with no clear D. The material sequenced was blood. The CDR3 DNA is TGTGCCACCAGCAGAGATTGGCGGGAGCTGTTTTTT. Encoded protein: CATSRDWRELFF.